These 8 T cell receptor beta chains originate from one sample sequenced in a study of neurological immune-mediated disorders. TCRdb reanalysed the 5' RACE reads using MiXCR and keeps one entry per CDR3 protein. Of roughly 120,000 distinct CDR3 sequences in the sample, more than 2.5% are singletons; the top ten hold around 1.4%. Material for sequencing was PBMCs. The receptor source for this set is a woman aged 25 to 39 with multiple sclerosis.

In its sample, this clonotype was seen many times. The chain links TRBV20-1 to TRBJ2-1, with D possibly TRBD2 on 6 matching bases. Between the trimmed V and J ends, which lost 4 bases and 0 bases, there was a span of 19 bases. The CDR3 length is 17 residues. Germline CDR1 is DFQATT and CDR2 is SNEGSKA (reference sequence). The CDR3: CSAKGDFSSSSYNEQFF. The CDR3 region has the DNA TGCAGTGCTAAAGGGGACTTCTCTTCAAGCTCCTACAATGAGCAGTTCTTC.

This clonotype was picked up many times. The V gene is TRBV5-1, the J gene TRBJ1-2; TRBD1 matches at 7 bases. This CDR3 has 16 amino acids. V lost 3 bases, J lost 7 bases, and 15 bases stayed unmatched. The V gene's germline CDR1 is SGHRS and CDR2 YFSETQ. CDR3: CASSSETGRSNGGYTF. The CDR3 DNA reads as TGCGCCAGCAGCTCCGAGACAGGGAGAAGTAATGGTGGCTACACCTTC.

This clonotype was found many times. V usage is TRBV14 and J usage is TRBJ1-2; 9 bases align to TRBD1. Germline V gene sequence: CDR1 SGHDN, CDR2 FVKESK. CDR3 length: 15 residues. V shed 4 bases, J shed 4 bases, and the junction held 7 bases outside the gene matches. CDR3 DNA sequence: TGTGCCAGCAGCCGGGACAGGGTTCCCTTCTATGGCTACACCTTC. It yields the protein CASSRDRVPFYGYTF.

A few counts support this clonotype. CDR3 bases: TGTGCCTGGAGTTCGACGGGATACGAGACCCAGTACTTC. This encodes CAWSSTGYETQYF. The chain uses TRBV30 and TRBJ2-5; D might be TRBD2 (5 bases). The CDR3 extends over 13 amino acids. The V end lost 2 bases, the J end lost 5 bases, and 12 bases lay between the germline ends. Germline assignment: CDR1 GTSNPN and CDR2 SVGIG (reference sequence).

This clonotype has ten or more counts. V and J are TRBV9 and TRBJ1-5, with a tentative D call TRBD1 (5 bases). The CDR3 is 14 residues long. Germline assignment: CDR1 SGDLS and CDR2 YYNGEE. Trimming cost V 5 bases and J 6 bases, with 15 bases left between them. The chain's CDR3 is CASSAGWGGQPQHF. The CDR3 nucleotides read TGTGCCAGCAGTGCAGGGTGGGGTGGTCAGCCCCAGCATTTT. Full variable domain (missing parts from reference TRBV9 and TRBJ1-5): DSGVTQTPKHLITATGQRVTLRCSPRSGDLSVYWYQQSLDQGLQFLIQYYNGEERAKGNILERFSAQQFPDLHSELNLSSLELGDSALYFCASSAGWGGQPQHFGDGTRLSIL.

In its sample, this clonotype was seen many times. The V call is TRBV20-1, the J call TRBJ2-7, with D possibly being TRBD1 or TRBD2 (6 bases each). Trimming took 4 bases from V and 1 from J, leaving 17 bases between them. Germline values: CDR1 DFQATT, CDR2 SNEGSKA (reference sequence). There are 15 residues in the CDR3. The CDR3 DNA follows: TGCAGTGCTACGGGGGTCAAAGGACAGTCCTACGAGCAGTACTTC. Amino acid sequence: CSATGVKGQSYEQYF.

This clonotype was seen many times. The chain carries TRBV7-2 and TRBJ2-5; 7 positions agree with TRBD2. In germline, CDR1 is SGHTA, CDR2 FQGNSA. V lost 1 base to trimming and J lost 1 base; unmatched junction nucleotides: 3. The CDR3 runs 15 residues. This CDR3 reads CASSLGGTTQETQYF. The CDR3, as DNA: TGTGCCAGCAGCTTAGGTGGGACTACCCAAGAGACCCAGTACTTC.

This clonotype has at least ten counts. V gene TRBV16 combines with J gene TRBJ2-5; D is undetermined. Trimming removed 1 base at V and 2 bases at J, with 8 bases between. CDR3 length: 14 amino acids. Germline CDR1 KGHSY, CDR2 FQNENV. Here the CDR3 reads CASSQLDEQETQYF. In DNA, the CDR3 is TGTGCCAGCAGCCAATTGGATGAACAAGAGACCCAGTACTTC.